These T cell receptor beta chains were read from a single sample in a study of early T cells in non-severe SARS-CoV-2 infection. From the 5' RACE reads, TCRdb called clonotypes with MiXCR, one entry per CDR3 protein. This table holds about 100,000 distinct CDR3 sequences, roughly 12% found once. The sequenced sample was whole blood. Receptors originate from an adult who was a healthcare worker with PCR-confirmed SARS-CoV-2 infection or an uninfected control (not recorded which). CDR3s include the opening cysteine and the closing phenylalanine or tryptophan. Each record gives: J gene, CDR3 length, D gene, V gene, clone size, CDR3 DNA, CDR3 protein. D genes are given only for firm matches. Size is stated for part of the rows, as once, few or many counts, or as a class when the clone is expanded.

TRBJ2-1,12,.,TRBV20-1,.,TGCAGTGCTTGGACTACCACCAATGAGCAGTTCTTC,CSAWTTTNEQFF
TRBJ1-6,19,TRBD1,TRBV7-3,.,TGTGCCAGCAGCCGCGACAGGGAAGCCGACAGCTCCTATAATTCACCCCTCCACTTT,CASSRDREADSSYNSPLHF
TRBJ2-1,16,TRBD1,TRBV6-1,many,TGTGCCAGCAATCCATGGCAGGGGGTTTCCTACAATGAGCAGTTCTTC,CASNPWQGVSYNEQFF
TRBJ2-1,12,.,TRBV21-1,few,TGTGCCAGCAGCAGAATTCAGGCCGGGTGGTTCTTC,CASSRIQAGWFF
TRBJ2-7,14,.,TRBV5-4,few,TGTGCCAGCAGCTTGGTAGGGGCGGCTTACGAGCAGTACTTC,CASSLVGAAYEQYF
TRBJ1-1,15,TRBD1,TRBV5-5,.,TGTGCCAGCAGCGCGACAGGGGGCCCTGGTACTGAAGCTTTCTTT,CASSATGGPGTEAFF
TRBJ2-3,15,TRBD2,TRBV9,many,TGTGCCAGCAGCGTAGGGGAACTAGCGGGTAACGCGCAGTATTTT,CASSVGELAGNAQYF
TRBJ2-2,14,.,TRBV5-1,many,TGCGCCAGCAGCAATACAGGGTTCACCGGGGAGCTGTTTTTT,CASSNTGFTGELFF
TRBJ2-3,14,.,TRBV7-9,few,TGTGCCAGCAGCACCCGACGGGAAACGGATACGCAGTATTTT,CASSTRRETDTQYF
TRBJ2-3,16,.,TRBV29-1,few,TGCAGCGTTGAAGGAATACCATCCGACTCCACAGATACGCAGTATTTT,CSVEGIPSDSTDTQYF
TRBJ1-2,16,.,TRBV29-1,.,TGCAGCGTTGGAGACCGGGACGCACGATTTAGATTTCGCTACACCTTC,CSVGDRDARFRFRYTF
TRBJ1-2,17,TRBD1,TRBV2,few,TGTGCCAGCAGTGACAGGCGGGACAGGGGACATGACTATGGCTACACCTTC,CASSDRRDRGHDYGYTF
TRBJ2-7,13,.,TRBV3-1,many,TGTGCCAGCAGCCAAGACGCCAGCGGCCAGCAGTACTTC,CASSQDASGQQYF
TRBJ1-3,17,.,TRBV12-3/TRBV12-4,few,TGTGCCAGCACGGGTGATGTGGCCTTTAACTCTGGAAACACCATATATTTT,CASTGDVAFNSGNTIYF
TRBJ2-1,17,TRBD2,TRBV6-5,.,TGTGCCAGCAGTCCACGGGCGGGGGGCCCGCCCTGGAATGAGCAGTTCTTC,CASSPRAGGPPWNEQFF
TRBJ1-1,14,.,TRBV5-1,few,TGCGCCAGCACCCAAGGGAATATGAACACTGAAGCTTTCTTT,CASTQGNMNTEAFF
TRBJ2-7,15,.,TRBV20-1,many,TGCAGTGCTACCCTCGCAGGGATCGGCTCCTACGAGCAGTACTTC,CSATLAGIGSYEQYF
TRBJ2-1,12,.,TRBV18,many,TGTGCCAGCTCACGACAGGTAAATGAGCAGTTCTTC,CASSRQVNEQFF
TRBJ1-2,14,TRBD1,TRBV3-1,few,TGTGCCAGCAGCCAAGACAGGGGGATCTATGGCTACACCTTC,CASSQDRGIYGYTF
TRBJ2-1,15,TRBD2,TRBV5-1,.,TGCGCCAGCAGCCGCAGCGGGGTCTCCTACAATGAGCAGTTCTTC,CASSRSGVSYNEQFF
TRBJ2-3,16,TRBD2,TRBV6-2/TRBV6-3,once,TGTGCCAGCAGTTGGGTAGCGGGGGGGCCCACAGATACGCAGTATTTT,CASSWVAGGPTDTQYF
TRBJ1-6,17,.,TRBV6-6,.,TGTGCCAGCAGCCGTCTACAAAGGGAGTCCTATAATTCACCCCTCCACTTT,CASSRLQRESYNSPLHF
TRBJ2-1,12,TRBD2,TRBV20-1,.,TGCAGCGGAGCGGGAGGAAAGAATGAGCAGTTCTTC,CSGAGGKNEQFF
TRBJ1-4,10,.,TRBV20-1,few,TGCAGTGCTGCCGACAGCACACCCTTTTTT,CSAADSTPFF
TRBJ2-2,18,.,TRBV6-5,.,TGTGCCAGCAGTTACCTCCCTTTGAAGCCTGCGGGGACCGGGGAGCTGTTTTTT,CASSYLPLKPAGTGELFF
TRBJ2-5,15,TRBD1,TRBV7-9,many,TGTGCCAGCAGCTTCGAGGGACAGTGGGCGGAGACCCAGTACTTC,CASSFEGQWAETQYF
TRBJ2-3,17,TRBD2,TRBV5-1,many,TGCGCCAGCAGCTTGGCCCGGCCTAGCGGGGCCACAGATACGCAGTATTTT,CASSLARPSGATDTQYF
TRBJ2-3,17,TRBD2,TRBV9,few,TGTGCCAGCAGCGTCACCGGGACTAGCCGAAACACAGATACGCAGTATTTT,CASSVTGTSRNTDTQYF
TRBJ1-6,14,.,TRBV6-6,.,TGTGCCAGCAGTTCGACACGGGGGCTTGGACCCCTCCACTTT,CASSSTRGLGPLHF
TRBJ2-7,14,TRBD1,TRBV19,many,TGTGCCAGTAGTACCGGGACAGGGTTCTACGAGCAGTACTTC,CASSTGTGFYEQYF
TRBJ1-1,11,.,TRBV2,few,TGTGCCAACGGAATGAACACTGAAGCTTTCTTT,CANGMNTEAFF
TRBJ1-6,14,.,TRBV9,few,TGTGCCAGCAGCCTAAGGCACCATAATTCACCCCTCCACTTT,CASSLRHHNSPLHF
TRBJ1-3,12,.,TRBV10-2,.,TGCGCCAGCAGTGATGGCTTTAACACCATATATTTT,CASSDGFNTIYF
TRBJ1-3,15,.,TRBV6-5,.,TGTGCCAGCAGTTCATGGGGGGGGACTGGAAACACCATATATTTT,CASSSWGGTGNTIYF
TRBJ2-7,14,TRBD2,TRBV7-2,.,TGTGCCAGCAGCTTAGCCGGGGGGGGAAACGAGCAGTACTTC,CASSLAGGGNEQYF
TRBJ1-6,14,.,TRBV20-1,many,TGCAGTGCTAGAGGGGACACATTAAATTCACCCCTCCACTTT,CSARGDTLNSPLHF
TRBJ1-5,14,.,TRBV24-1,.,TGTGCCACCAGTGAGCGGGGAATGAATCAGCCCCAGCATTTT,CATSERGMNQPQHF
TRBJ2-3,12,.,TRBV6-6,many,TGTGCCAGCAGGATTAAGGGAGATACGCAGTATTTT,CASRIKGDTQYF
TRBJ1-1,13,.,TRBV7-9,.,TGTGCCAGCAGCTGGGTGGGGGACACTGAAGCTTTCTTT,CASSWVGDTEAFF
TRBJ2-5,15,TRBD1,TRBV25-1,many,TGTGCCAGCAGGATGACAGGGGAGTTGGCAGAGACCCAGTACTTC,CASRMTGELAETQYF
TRBJ1-6,15,TRBD1,TRBV5-1,few,TGCGCCAGCAGCCACGGGACAGGAGAAGATTCACCCCTCCACTTT,CASSHGTGEDSPLHF
TRBJ1-6,15,.,TRBV10-2,many,TGCGCCAGCAGTGAGGCGGAGGCCTATAATTCACCCCTCCACTTT,CASSEAEAYNSPLHF
TRBJ2-1,12,.,TRBV20-1,many,TGCAGTGCTGAGGGGAAGGTGTTTGAGCAGTTCTTC,CSAEGKVFEQFF